The sequence of this T cell receptor beta chain was determined in a study of HIV-infected children after antiretroviral therapy interruption. The treatment is: PENTA 11 planned treatment interruption arm or continuous ART arm. The TCR library was built from RNA with a 3' RACE protocol and unique molecular identifiers. TCRdb recomputed calls from the 3' RACE reads with MiXCR, one row per CDR3 protein. This table holds fewer than 50,000 distinct CDR3 sequences, more than 3.5% found once. This clonotype came up many times. This receptor was identified in a pool of human donors with HIV. Sequenced here: CD45RA+ CD4+ T cells from PBMCs, pooled from several time points, sampled from a donor given antiretroviral therapy, either interrupted or continuous. Subset denoted: naive CD4+ CD45RA+ CD45RO- T cells.

CDR3: CASSSGQGDYYSNQPQHF. The CDR3 bases are TGTGCCAGCAGTTCTGGACAGGGGGATTACTATAGCAATCAGCCCCAGCATTTT. The genes are TRBV12-3 or TRBV12-4 and TRBJ1-5; 10 bases map to TRBD1. V gave up 4 bases and J gave up 0 bases; unmatched junction bases: 9. This CDR3 is 18 amino acids long.